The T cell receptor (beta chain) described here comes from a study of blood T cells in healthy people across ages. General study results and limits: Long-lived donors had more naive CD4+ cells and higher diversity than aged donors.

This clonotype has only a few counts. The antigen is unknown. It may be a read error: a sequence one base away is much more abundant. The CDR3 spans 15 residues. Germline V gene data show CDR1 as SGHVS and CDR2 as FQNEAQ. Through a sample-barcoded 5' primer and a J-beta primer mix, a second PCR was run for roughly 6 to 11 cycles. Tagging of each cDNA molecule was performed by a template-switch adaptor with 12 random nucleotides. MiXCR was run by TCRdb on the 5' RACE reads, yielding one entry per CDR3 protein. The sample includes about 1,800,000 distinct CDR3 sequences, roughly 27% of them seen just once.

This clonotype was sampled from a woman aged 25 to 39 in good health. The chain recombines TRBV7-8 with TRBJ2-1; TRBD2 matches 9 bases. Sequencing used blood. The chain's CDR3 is CASSPGTSSYDEQFF. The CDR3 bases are TGTGCCAGCAGCCCCGGGACTAGCTCCTACGATGAGCAGTTCTTC.